The present TCR beta chain was sequenced within a study of T-cell reconstitution after alpha-beta-depleted transplantation in children. Preparing the TCRbeta library involved the use of unique molecular identifiers. TCRdb re-analysed the PCR reads in MiXCR, keeping a single row per CDR3 protein. This sample carries some 300,000 distinct CDR3 sequences, about a tenth of them seen once, and the ten largest clones take under 3%. Per the germline V gene, CDR1 is SGDLS and CDR2 is YYNGEE. V was trimmed by 0 bases and J by 4 bases, leaving 16 bases between them. The CDR3 is made up of 16 amino acids. Material: PBMCs from the stem cell graft donor, obtained from the stem cell graft. This chain uses TRBV9 with TRBJ2-5, with a weak D call TRBD2 (6 bases). This sequence originates from a human donor who donated a stem cell graft to a child with acute lymphoblastic leukemia. The CDR3 DNA sequence: TGTGCCAGCAGCGTAGATGGGGGGAACCTTATAGAGACCCAGTACTTC. Protein: CASSVDGGNLIETQYF.